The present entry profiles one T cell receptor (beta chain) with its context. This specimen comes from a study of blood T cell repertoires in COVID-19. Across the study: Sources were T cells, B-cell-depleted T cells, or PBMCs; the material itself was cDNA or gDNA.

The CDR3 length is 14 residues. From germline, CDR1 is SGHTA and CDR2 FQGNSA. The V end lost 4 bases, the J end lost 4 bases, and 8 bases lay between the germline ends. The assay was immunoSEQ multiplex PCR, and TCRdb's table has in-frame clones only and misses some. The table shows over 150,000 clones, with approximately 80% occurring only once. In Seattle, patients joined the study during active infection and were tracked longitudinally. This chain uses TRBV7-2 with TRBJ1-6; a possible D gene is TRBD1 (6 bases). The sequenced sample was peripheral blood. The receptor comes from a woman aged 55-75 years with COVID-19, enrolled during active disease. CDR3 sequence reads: CASSSGQYNSPLHF. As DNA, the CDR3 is TGTGCCAGCAGCTCCGGACAGTATAATTCACCCCTCCACTTT. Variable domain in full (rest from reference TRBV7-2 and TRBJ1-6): GAGVSQSPSNKVTEKGKDVELRCDPISGHTALYWYRQSLGQGLEFLIYFQGNSAPDKSGLPSDRFSAERTGGSVSTLTIQRTQQEDSAVYLCASSSGQYNSPLHFGNGTRLTVT.